This TCR beta chain was observed in a study of cytomegalovirus exposure and HLA in healthy donors. The data were produced by immunoSEQ multiplex PCR, yet TCRdb's version contains in-frame clones alone and is incomplete. The sample comprises about 73,000 clones, about 95% of which are singletons, and 3.3% rests with the top ten. The donors were members of the validation cohort comprising roughly 130 subjects, separate from the approximately 710-subject first cohort. Study-level results: That first-cohort TCR clusters tended to co-occur in the roughly 130 validation repertoires was found in a later analysis. The classifier, whose performance was assessed in both the original and validation cohorts, reportedly diagnosed cytomegalovirus status with high specificity and sensitivity.

As to this clone: Its antigen remains unidentified.

Germline CDR1 reads MDHEN; CDR2 reads SYDVKM. V was pared by 4 bases and J by 2 bases, with 17 bases between. The CDR3 sequence is 16 residues long. The chain has TRBV28 and TRBJ1-1; perhaps TRBD1 as D (6 bases). The specimen sequenced was PBMCs. The TCR originated in a man younger than 30 in good health and CMV-seronegative. The DNA of the CDR3 is TGTGCCAGCAGTTCGGCACGGGACACAGAAAACACTGAAGCTTTCTTT. Protein: CASSSARDTENTEAFF.